Listed below are T cell receptor beta chains from one sample, sequenced in a study of early T cells in non-severe SARS-CoV-2 infection. TCRdb re-derived calls from the 5' RACE reads in MiXCR, one entry per CDR3 protein. This repertoire shows over 85,000 distinct CDR3 sequences, around 13% found once; its top ten account for 3.8%. The source material was whole blood, sampled at baseline. The receptor set was obtained from an adult who was a healthcare worker with PCR-confirmed SARS-CoV-2 infection or an uninfected control (not recorded which). CDR3s leave out the opening cysteine and the closing phenylalanine or tryptophan. The order of the fields is V gene, D gene, CDR3 protein. The D gene is left open where the match is weak.

TRBV21-1 | NA | ASSKPDRETGELF
TRBV5-1 | NA | ASSSPQTGNTEAF
TRBV5-1 | TRBD2 | ASNRLAGGSYNEQF
TRBV6-6 | NA | ASKGSLLYEKLF
TRBV6-1 | NA | ASSEEPAVKNIQY
TRBV20-1 | NA | SARDRLPEQY
TRBV7-2 | TRBD1 | ASSSPGQGGEKLF
TRBV10-1 | TRBD1 | ASSQGVTYEQY
TRBV5-1 | TRBD2 | ASSLDLRGDSTDTQY
TRBV5-4 | NA | ASSWPGGHEQY
TRBV7-3 | NA | ASSFYSLSGANVLT
TRBV11-2 | TRBD2 | ATSGSQETQY
TRBV29-1 | NA | SVESTDTQY
TRBV28 | TRBD1 | ASTSPGTGTYEQY
TRBV29-1 | NA | SAVPLNGNTIY
TRBV15 | NA | ATSRAVDRLSGYT
TRBV6-1 | NA | ASSEFSRERYT
TRBV20-1 | TRBD2 | SAQLESSGRWSYEQY
TRBV5-1 | NA | ASSPAGPRTFTGELF
TRBV24-1 | NA | ATSGDPDTQY
TRBV3-1 | TRBD1 | ASSPWDRGYEQF
TRBV10-3 | NA | AISDGTNYGYT
TRBV2 | TRBD1 | ASSETRLGQGLGYT
TRBV7-9 | NA | ASSLPGSEQY
TRBV11-2 | TRBD1 | ASSLDPLTGGEKTQY
TRBV29-1 | NA | SVLRGLTDTQY
TRBV9 | TRBD2 | ASSFSGDSYNEQF
TRBV5-1 | NA | ASSPDRDSPLH
TRBV2 | TRBD1 | ASSQTGYGQPQH
TRBV6-5 | NA | ASRRLGAGRETQY
TRBV5-4 | NA | ASSLSKVQETQY
TRBV7-3 | NA | ASSPHGTDEAF
TRBV7-9 | NA | ASSLEPGVGQPQH
TRBV14 | NA | ASSQGVSAGTNEKLF
TRBV11-3 | TRBD2 | ASSPTVGSGTYEQY
TRBV9 | TRBD1 | ASRVDRDNQPQH
TRBV6-1 | NA | ASSQRGGGPPLH
TRBV7-9 | NA | ASSLGTLNTEAF
TRBV11-1 | TRBD2 | ASSFNSGGILNEQF
TRBV2 | NA | ASIFQGTGELF
TRBV29-1 | NA | SVEDLRGEQF
TRBV11-2 | TRBD2 | ASSLAGQTFNEQF
TRBV27 | TRBD2 | ACSLYRTSGYEQY
TRBV28 | NA | ASTQGRYGYT
TRBV28 | TRBD2 | ASSGGLAGGPTDTQY
TRBV10-1 | NA | ASSETSGTNGEAF
TRBV5-1 | NA | ASSWDGSLNYGYT
TRBV21-1 | NA | ATSSGSYNSPLH
TRBV5-1 | NA | ASGEGTDTQY